These 24 T cell receptor beta chains originate from one sample sequenced in a study of shared T cell receptors in the human thymus. TCRdb keeps only in-frame clones here, not all; method: immunoSEQ multiplex PCR. The data hold around 340,000 clones, with more than 85% observed a single time. The sequencing input was thymocytes. Receptors originate from a human donor.

The rearrangement links TRBV27 to TRBJ2-1; 7 nucleotides align to TRBD1. Trimming at V came to 6 bases and at J to 4 bases, leaving 3 bases not matched to a gene. Germline CDR1 and CDR2: MNHEY and SMNVEV (reference sequence). The CDR3 loop spans 13 amino acids. The CDR3 DNA sequence: TGTGCCAGCAGCCCACAGGGGTACAATGAGCAGTTCTTC. Protein sequence: CASSPQGYNEQFF.

The chain has TRBV19 and TRBJ1-4; TRBD1 matches 8 bases. Looked up from germline, CDR1 is LNHDA and CDR2 is SQIVND (reference sequence). The V and J ends lost 9 bases and 5 bases, in that order; junction bases with no gene match: 11. The CDR3 sequence is 15 residues long. The CDR3 here is CASGSGQGFNEKLFF. CDR3 nucleotide sequence: TGTGCCAGCGGGTCCGGACAGGGCTTCAATGAAAAACTGTTTTTT.

This chain connects TRBV10-1 to TRBJ2-3; 10 nucleotides align to TRBD1. In germline, CDR1 is WNHNN, CDR2 SYGVQD (reference sequence). The CDR3 is 19 amino acids. The trim removed 1 base at V and 2 bases at J, leaving 12 bases unmatched. In DNA form, the CDR3 reads TGCGCCAGCAGTGAGTGTATTTTGCGCGGACAGGGGGTCACAGATACGCAGTATTTT. Translated: CASSECILRGQGVTDTQYF.

The V and J genes are TRBV27 and TRBJ1-1, with a possible D match to TRBD1 (5 bases). The CDR3 runs to 14 residues. V was pared by 6 bases and J by 1 base, with 12 bases between. The germline CDR1 and CDR2 sequences are MNHEY and SMNVEV (reference sequence). The CDR3 DNA reads TGTGCCAGCAGCCTGGGGCAGACGAACACTGAAGCTTTCTTT. As protein: CASSLGQTNTEAFF.

The chain employs TRBV5-1 and TRBJ2-7, with TRBD1 identical over 7 bases. Germline assignment: CDR1 SGHRS and CDR2 YFSETQ. This CDR3 is built from 14 residues. The junction had 9 bases not matched to a gene; V was cut back by 7 bases and J by 2 bases. CDR3: CASWPGQVPYEQYF. The CDR3 bases are TGCGCCAGCTGGCCCGGACAGGTCCCCTACGAGCAGTACTTC.

As DNA, the CDR3 is TGTGCCAGCAGCCCAGGAAGGGGGACAAACAATCAGCCCCAGCATTTT. Residues: CASSPGRGTNNQPQHF. The chain links TRBV9 to TRBJ1-5, with D perhaps matching TRBD1 (6 bases). Trimming pared 4 bases from V and 3 bases from J, leaving 17 bases between. The V gene's germline CDR1 is SGDLS and CDR2 YYNGEE. The CDR3 runs to 16 residues.

CDR3 in DNA: TGTGCCACCAGCCTTATAGGGGCTTTCGGAAACACCATATATTTT. It is translated as CATSLIGAFGNTIYF. The rearrangement uses TRBV15 and TRBJ1-3, with D possibly matching TRBD1 (5 bases). This CDR3 comprises 15 residues. Germline V gene sequence: CDR1 LNHNV, CDR2 YYDKDF (reference sequence). Trimming took 5 bases from V and 4 from J, leaving 15 bases between them.

The V gene is TRBV5-1, the J gene TRBJ2-7; 11 positions agree with TRBD2. The J segment lost 2 bases and the V segment lost 4 bases, leaving 8 bases of the junction unmatched. Germline CDR1 is SGHRS and CDR2 is YFSETQ. The length of the CDR3 is 16 residues. CDR3 in amino acids: CASSGRTSGLPYEQYF. The CDR3 nucleotides read TGCGCCAGCAGCGGCCGGACTAGCGGGCTCCCCTACGAGCAGTACTTC.

On this clone: Compared with germline, one end of the junction differs, possibly owing to a read error. The chain carries TRBV6-6 and TRBJ1-2, with a tentative D call TRBD1 (6 bases). This CDR3 region has 12 residues. Per the germline V gene, CDR1 is MNHNY and CDR2 is SVGAGI (reference sequence). CDR3 nucleotide sequence: TGTGCCAGCACTTACAGGGCTGGCGGCTACACCTTC. It yields the protein CASTYRAGGYTF.

The CDR3 nucleotides are TGTGCCAGTAGTATTGCTAGAACAGATACGCAGTATTTT. Amino acids: CASSIARTDTQYF. This chain links TRBV19 with TRBJ2-3, with D hard to call. Per germline, CDR1 LNHDA and CDR2 SQIVND (reference sequence). Trimming took 3 bases from V and 3 from J, leaving 7 bases between them. The CDR3 sequence is 13 residues long.

The rearrangement uses TRBV27 and TRBJ2-5; D is ambiguous. The germline gives CDR1 MNHEY, CDR2 SMNVEV (reference sequence). The V end lost 2 bases, the J end lost 5 bases, and 6 bases lay between the germline ends. This CDR3 region has 12 residues. The CDR3 nucleotides read TGTGCCAGCAGTTTAGGTTGGGAGACCCAGTACTTC. This codes for CASSLGWETQYF.

A few counts support this clone. J is TRBJ1-1 and V is TRBV6-5; 7 bases line up with TRBD1. CDR1 is MNHEY, CDR2 SVGAGI, per germline. The CDR3 is 16 residues long. V lost 4 bases and J lost 8; bases outside the gene matches: 16. In nucleotides, the CDR3 is TGTGCCAGCAGTTCACTAACGACAAAGGGGGCTACGGAAGCTTTCTTT. Amino acid sequence: CASSSLTTKGATEAFF.

V gene TRBV3-2 combines with J gene TRBJ2-3. TRBV3-2 is termed a pseudogene. CDR3 length: 9 residues. The CDR3 DNA sequence: TGTGCCAGCAGTGGTACGCAGTATTTT. As protein: CASSGTQYF.

The chain has TRBV4-3 and TRBJ2-3; 7 nucleotides align to TRBD1. The CDR3 runs to 17 residues. V lost 4 bases to trimming and J lost 3 bases; unmatched junction nucleotides: 13. Germline-derived CDR1 and CDR2 are LGHNA and YSLEER. The CDR3 region is CASSRQGPRAATDTQYF. CDR3 nucleotide sequence: TGCGCCAGCAGCCGACAGGGACCGCGAGCCGCAACAGATACGCAGTATTTT.

The chain couples TRBV6-1 to TRBJ2-7; D may be TRBD2 (6 bases). The CDR3 sequence is 12 residues long. Trimming removed 6 bases from V and 2 bases from J, with 8 bases in between. The germline CDR1 and CDR2 sequences are MNHNS and SASEGT. The CDR3: CASRGLAYEQYF. As DNA, the CDR3 is TGTGCCAGCAGGGGACTGGCCTACGAGCAGTACTTC.

This sequence joins TRBV7-2 and TRBJ2-7, with 7 bases matching TRBD2. The CDR3 contains 15 residues. Germline-derived CDR1 and CDR2 are SGHTA and FQGNSA. V shed 2 bases and J 0 bases; nucleotides not matched to a gene: 4. The CDR3 protein is CASSLRRGSSYEQYF. DNA of the CDR3: TGTGCCAGCAGCTTAAGGCGGGGGAGCTCCTACGAGCAGTACTTC.

This clone occurred once. This chain connects TRBV4-2 to TRBJ1-4, with no clear D. The ends were cut back, 6 bases at V and 2 bases at J, with 19 bases in the middle. Germline loops: CDR1 LGHNA, CDR2 YNFKEQ. This CDR3 is 17 amino acids long. DNA of the CDR3: TGTGCCAGCAGTCAGACCCCCCGGGCCGCCACTAATGAAAAACTGTTTTTT. Amino acid sequence: CASSQTPRAATNEKLFF.

V and J are TRBV10-1 and TRBJ2-1; D may correspond to TRBD1 or TRBD2 (6 bases each). Germline lookup yields CDR1 WNHNN and CDR2 SYGVQD (reference sequence). The V and J ends lost 7 bases and 9 bases respectively, with 25 bases between them. This CDR3 contains 16 residues. The CDR3 DNA reads TGCGCCAGCACCCCCCTGGAGGGCCTACGAGGGGGTGAGCAGTTCTTC. Amino acid sequence: CASTPLEGLRGGEQFF.

This rearrangement joins TRBV5-1 to TRBJ1-4, with a possible D match to TRBD1 (5 bases). Trimming removed 0 bases at V and 4 bases at J, with 7 bases between. This CDR3 spans 14 amino acids. Germline V gene lookup returns CDR1 SGHRS and CDR2 YFSETQ. CDR3 loop: CASSLDRLNEKLFF. The CDR3 bases are TGCGCCAGCAGCTTGGACAGGCTTAATGAAAAACTGTTTTTT.

The V gene is TRBV10-1, the J gene TRBJ1-1; 8 nucleotides align to TRBD1. After removal of 3 bases from V and 4 bases from J, the junction contained 1 base not matched to a gene. The CDR3 contains 13 residues. The germline CDR1 and CDR2 sequences are WNHNN and SYGVQD (reference sequence). Here the CDR3 DNA reads TGCGCCAGCAGTGACGGACAGGGCACTGAAGCTTTCTTT. This sequence encodes CASSDGQGTEAFF.

The J gene is TRBJ2-5, the V gene TRBV7-9; D may be TRBD2 (5 bases). The CDR3 extends over 15 amino acids. Trimming shortened V by 3 bases and J by 7 bases, and 18 bases separated the two germline ends. In germline, CDR1 is SEHNR, CDR2 FQNEAQ (reference sequence). The DNA for the CDR3 is TGTGCCAGCAGCTTCCCGGGCCGCCGGGCGGGGACCCAGTACTTC. This gives the protein CASSFPGRRAGTQYF.

The chain recombines TRBV28 with TRBJ2-2; 11 positions agree with TRBD2. V lost 5 bases to trimming and J lost 6 bases; unmatched junction nucleotides: 26. Germline V CDR1 and CDR2: MDHEN, SYDVKM. The CDR3 loop spans 22 amino acids. The CDR3 DNA reads as TGTGCCAGCAGTAAGGGGCCGGGACAGGTGACATCAATTAGCGGGAGGGCCGGGGAGCTGTTTTTT. Its protein is CASSKGPGQVTSISGRAGELFF.

The chain uses TRBV5-4 and TRBJ1-3, with TRBD1 as a possible D gene (5 bases). The V and J ends lost 4 bases and 3 bases respectively, with 11 bases between them. This CDR3 comprises 14 residues. The V gene's germline CDR1 is SGHNT and CDR2 YYREEE (reference sequence). This chain's CDR3 is CASSLKGVGNTIYF. The DNA of the CDR3 is TGTGCCAGCAGCCTCAAAGGGGTTGGAAACACCATATATTTT.

Written as DNA, the CDR3 is TGTGCCAGCAGCTTAATTGGGAGAAACATTCAGTACTTC. Translated, it gives CASSLIGRNIQYF. The V gene is TRBV7-2, the J gene TRBJ2-4; D may be TRBD2 (5 bases). Deletions cut 2 bases from V and 6 bases from J, with 8 bases between. The germline V gene encodes CDR1 SGHTA and CDR2 FQGNSA. The CDR3 contains 13 residues.